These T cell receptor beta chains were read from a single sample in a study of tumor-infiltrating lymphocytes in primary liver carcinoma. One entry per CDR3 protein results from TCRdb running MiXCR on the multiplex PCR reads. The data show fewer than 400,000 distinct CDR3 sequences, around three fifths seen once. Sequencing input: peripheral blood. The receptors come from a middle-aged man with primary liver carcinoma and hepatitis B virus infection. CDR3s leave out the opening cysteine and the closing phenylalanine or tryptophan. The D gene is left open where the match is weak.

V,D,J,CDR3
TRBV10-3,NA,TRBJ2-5,AISAGDTETQY
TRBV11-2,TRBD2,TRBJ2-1,ASMMLAGGRYNEQF
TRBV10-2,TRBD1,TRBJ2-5,ASRLGTGLETQY
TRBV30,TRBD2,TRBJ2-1,AWSGLAARDEQF
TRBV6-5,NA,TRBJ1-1,TSGKEYGGATF
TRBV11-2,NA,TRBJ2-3,ASTHDEGTQY
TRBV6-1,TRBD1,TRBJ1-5,ASSEANRGEQPQQ
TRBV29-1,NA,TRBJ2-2,SVEIGEVF
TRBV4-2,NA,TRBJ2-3,ASSPGVSGLGTDTEY
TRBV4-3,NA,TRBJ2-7,ASSQEDPPHRADSYEQY
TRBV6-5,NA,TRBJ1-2,VSRLDRYGYT
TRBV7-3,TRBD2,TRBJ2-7,ANSPGTSGRSYEQY
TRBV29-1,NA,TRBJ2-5,SVRQLGETQY
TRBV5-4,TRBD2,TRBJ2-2,ASSLRLAGTGELF
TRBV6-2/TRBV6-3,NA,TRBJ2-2,ASSLKGGTTGELF
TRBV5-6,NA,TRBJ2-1,ASSLGTNEQF
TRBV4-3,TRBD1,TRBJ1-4,ASSQERDRGRLRREKPF
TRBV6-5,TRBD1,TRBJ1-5,ASSPLDRGVYSNQPQH
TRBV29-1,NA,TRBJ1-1,SVVGTEAL
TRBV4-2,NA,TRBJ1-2,ASSQGGTSGYT
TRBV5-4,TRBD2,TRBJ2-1,ASSPGLAGLYEQF
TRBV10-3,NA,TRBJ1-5,AISEVTDQPQH
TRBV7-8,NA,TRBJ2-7,ASSEGQLPPYEQY
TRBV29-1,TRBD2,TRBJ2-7,IAAGVGGREQY
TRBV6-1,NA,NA,VSSEGSWPADTQH
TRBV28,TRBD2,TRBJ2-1,ASLSQGTSGGYNEQF
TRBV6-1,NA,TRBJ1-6,ASSTPSPLH
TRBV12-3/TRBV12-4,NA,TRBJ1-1,ASTGLNTEAF
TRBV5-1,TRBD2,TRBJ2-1,ASSSGLAGANEQF
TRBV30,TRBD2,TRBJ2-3,AWSGGTSGMQDTQY
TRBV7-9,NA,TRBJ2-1,ASSFGGTYNEQF
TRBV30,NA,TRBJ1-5,AWTPNQPQH
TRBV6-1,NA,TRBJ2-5,ASRSESDYQETQY
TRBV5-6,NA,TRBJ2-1,ASSLVNQVYNEQF
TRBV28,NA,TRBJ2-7,ASSSGSLGVYEQY
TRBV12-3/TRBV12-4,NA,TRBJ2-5,ASEIYGNRGGTQY
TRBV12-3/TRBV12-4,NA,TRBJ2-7,ASSLLTRGEQY
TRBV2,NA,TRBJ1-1,ASSEGVGTEAF
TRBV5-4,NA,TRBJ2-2,SSSPSTGPGELF
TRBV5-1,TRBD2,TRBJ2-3,ASSLDPAGVTDTQY
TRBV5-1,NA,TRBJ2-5,ATTQAGQPWETQY
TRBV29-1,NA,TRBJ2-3,GVERGSIDTQY
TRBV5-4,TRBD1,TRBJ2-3,ASSLRQGLVGDTQY
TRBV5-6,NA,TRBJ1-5,ASSFGDQPQH
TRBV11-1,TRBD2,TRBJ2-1,ASSIAGGSYNEQF
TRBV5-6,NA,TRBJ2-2,ASSLYRVFTGELF
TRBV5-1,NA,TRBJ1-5,ASSFGPNQPQH
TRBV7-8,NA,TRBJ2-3,ASSPPGLSTDTQY
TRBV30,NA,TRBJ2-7,AWSEGSYEQY
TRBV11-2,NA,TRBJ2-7,ASSLGPTGLSYEQY
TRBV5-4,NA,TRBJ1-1,ANSLGTNTEAF
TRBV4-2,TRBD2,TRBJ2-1,AIRQGLAGGPPF